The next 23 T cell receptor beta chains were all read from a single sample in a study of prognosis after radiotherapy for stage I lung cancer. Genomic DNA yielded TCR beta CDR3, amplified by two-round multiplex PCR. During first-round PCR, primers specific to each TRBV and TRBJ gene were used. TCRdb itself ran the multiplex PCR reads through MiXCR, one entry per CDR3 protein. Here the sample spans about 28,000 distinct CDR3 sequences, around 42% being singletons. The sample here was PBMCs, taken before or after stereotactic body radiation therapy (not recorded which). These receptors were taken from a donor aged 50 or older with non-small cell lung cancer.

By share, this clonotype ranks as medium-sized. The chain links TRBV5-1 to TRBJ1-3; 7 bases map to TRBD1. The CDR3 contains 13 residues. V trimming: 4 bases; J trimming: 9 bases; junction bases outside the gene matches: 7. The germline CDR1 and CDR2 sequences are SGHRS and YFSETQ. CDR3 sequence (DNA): TGCGCCAGCAGCCTTGACAGGGAAGGCACCATATATTTT. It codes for CASSLDREGTIYF.

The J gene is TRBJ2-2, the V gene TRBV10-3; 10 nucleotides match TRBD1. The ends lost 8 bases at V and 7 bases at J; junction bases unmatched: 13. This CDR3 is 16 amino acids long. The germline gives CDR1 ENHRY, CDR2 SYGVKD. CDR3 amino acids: CAIATGGPFGFGELFF. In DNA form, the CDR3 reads TGTGCCATCGCGACAGGGGGCCCTTTTGGGTTCGGGGAGCTGTTTTTT.

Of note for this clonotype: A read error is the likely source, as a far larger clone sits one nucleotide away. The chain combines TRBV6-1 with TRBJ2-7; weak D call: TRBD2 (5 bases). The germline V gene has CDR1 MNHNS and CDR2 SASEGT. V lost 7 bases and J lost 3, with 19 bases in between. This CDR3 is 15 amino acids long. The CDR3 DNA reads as TGTGCCAGCACTGAGGGTAGCTGGAGTAGCTACGAGCAGTACTTC. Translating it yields CASTEGSWSSYEQYF.

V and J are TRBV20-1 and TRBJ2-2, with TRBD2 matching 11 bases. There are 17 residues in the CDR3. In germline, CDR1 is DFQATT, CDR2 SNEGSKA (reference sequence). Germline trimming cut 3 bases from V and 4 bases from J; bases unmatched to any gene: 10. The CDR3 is CSASLAGGLGGTGELFF. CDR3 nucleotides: TGCAGTGCTAGTCTAGCGGGGGGTCTTGGTGGCACCGGGGAGCTGTTTTTT.

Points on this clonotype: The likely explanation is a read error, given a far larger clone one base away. In nucleotides, the CDR3 is TGTTCCAGCAGTGCCGGGACTATAACAGATACGCAGTATTTT. Its protein is CSSSAGTITDTQYF. V gene TRBV6-9 combines with J gene TRBJ2-3; 7 bases fit TRBD2. Germline CDR1 reads MNHGY; CDR2 reads SVAAGI. CDR3 size: 14 residues.

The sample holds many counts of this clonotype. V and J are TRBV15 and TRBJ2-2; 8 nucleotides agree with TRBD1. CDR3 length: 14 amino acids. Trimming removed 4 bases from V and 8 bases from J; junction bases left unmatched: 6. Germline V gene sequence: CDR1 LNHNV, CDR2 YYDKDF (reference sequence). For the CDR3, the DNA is TGTGCCACCAGCATTGGACAGGGCACAGGGGAGCTGTTTTTT. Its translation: CATSIGQGTGELFF.

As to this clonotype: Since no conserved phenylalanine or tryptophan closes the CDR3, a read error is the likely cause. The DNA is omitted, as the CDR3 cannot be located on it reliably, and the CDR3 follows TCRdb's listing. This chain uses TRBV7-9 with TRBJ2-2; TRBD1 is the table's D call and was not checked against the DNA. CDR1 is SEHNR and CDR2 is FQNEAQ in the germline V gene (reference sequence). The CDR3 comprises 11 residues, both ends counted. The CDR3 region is CASSQGGQGII.

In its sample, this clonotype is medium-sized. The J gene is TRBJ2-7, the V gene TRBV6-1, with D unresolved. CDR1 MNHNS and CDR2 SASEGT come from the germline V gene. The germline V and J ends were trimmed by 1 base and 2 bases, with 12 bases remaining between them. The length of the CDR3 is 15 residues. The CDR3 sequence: CASSEGGVSTYEQYF. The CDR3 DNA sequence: TGTGCCAGCAGTGAAGGTGGGGTCTCCACCTACGAGCAGTACTTC.

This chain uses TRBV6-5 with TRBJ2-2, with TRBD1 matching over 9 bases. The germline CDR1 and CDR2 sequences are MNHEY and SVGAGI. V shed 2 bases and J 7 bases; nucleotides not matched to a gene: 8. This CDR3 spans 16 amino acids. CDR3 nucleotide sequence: TGTGCCAGCAGTTACACCACAGGGGGCGGTAACGGGGAGCTGTTTTTT. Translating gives CASSYTTGGGNGELFF.

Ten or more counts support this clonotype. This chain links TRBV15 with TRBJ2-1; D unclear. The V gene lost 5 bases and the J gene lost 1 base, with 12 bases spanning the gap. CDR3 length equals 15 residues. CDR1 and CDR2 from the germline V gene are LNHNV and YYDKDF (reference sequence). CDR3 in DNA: TGTGCCACCAGCCCCTCACTATTTTCCTACAATGAGCAGTTCTTC. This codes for CATSPSLFSYNEQFF.

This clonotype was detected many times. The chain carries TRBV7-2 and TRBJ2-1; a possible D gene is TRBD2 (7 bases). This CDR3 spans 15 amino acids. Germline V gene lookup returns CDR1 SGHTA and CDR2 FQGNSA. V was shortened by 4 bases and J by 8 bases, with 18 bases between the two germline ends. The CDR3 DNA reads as TGTGCCAGCAGCTCAAGGCGGGGGCGCGGGTATGAGCAGTTCTTC. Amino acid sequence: CASSSRRGRGYEQFF.

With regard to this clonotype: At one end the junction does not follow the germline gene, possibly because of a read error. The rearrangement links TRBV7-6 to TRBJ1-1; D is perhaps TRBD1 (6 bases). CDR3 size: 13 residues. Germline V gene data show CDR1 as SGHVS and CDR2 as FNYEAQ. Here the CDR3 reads CASSLRGDTEAVF. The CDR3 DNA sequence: TGTGCCAGCAGCTTGAGGGGGGACACTGAAGCTGTCTTT. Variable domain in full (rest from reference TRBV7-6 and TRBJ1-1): GAGVSQSPRYKVTKRGQDVALRCDPISGHVSLYWYRQALGQGPEFLTYFNYEAQQDKSGLPNDRFSAERPEGSISTLTIQRTEQRDSAMYRCASSLRGDTEAVFGQGTRLTVV.

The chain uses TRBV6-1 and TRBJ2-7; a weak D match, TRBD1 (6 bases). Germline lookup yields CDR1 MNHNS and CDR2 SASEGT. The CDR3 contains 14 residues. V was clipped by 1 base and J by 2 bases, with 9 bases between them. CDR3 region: CASSEGDIAYEQYF. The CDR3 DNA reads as TGTGCCAGCAGTGAAGGGGACATAGCCTACGAGCAGTACTTC.

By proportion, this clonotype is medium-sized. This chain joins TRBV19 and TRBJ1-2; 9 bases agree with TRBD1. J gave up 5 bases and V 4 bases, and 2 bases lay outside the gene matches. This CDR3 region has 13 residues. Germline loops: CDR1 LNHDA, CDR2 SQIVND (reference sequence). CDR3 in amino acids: CASSRGQGYGYTF. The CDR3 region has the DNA TGTGCCAGTAGTAGGGGACAGGGTTATGGCTACACCTTC.

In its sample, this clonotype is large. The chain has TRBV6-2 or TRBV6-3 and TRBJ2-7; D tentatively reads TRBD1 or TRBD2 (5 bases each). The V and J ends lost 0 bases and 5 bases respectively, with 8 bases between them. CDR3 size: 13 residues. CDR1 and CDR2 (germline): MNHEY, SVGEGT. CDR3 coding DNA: TGTGCCAGCAGTTACTCGGGACCTAACGAGCAGTACTTC. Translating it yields CASSYSGPNEQYF.

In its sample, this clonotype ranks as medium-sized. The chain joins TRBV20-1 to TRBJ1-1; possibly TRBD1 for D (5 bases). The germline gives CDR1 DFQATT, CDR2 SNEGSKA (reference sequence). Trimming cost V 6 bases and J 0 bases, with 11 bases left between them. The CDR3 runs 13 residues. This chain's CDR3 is CSAWTDMNTEAFF. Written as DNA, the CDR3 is TGCAGTGCCTGGACGGACATGAACACTGAAGCTTTCTTT.

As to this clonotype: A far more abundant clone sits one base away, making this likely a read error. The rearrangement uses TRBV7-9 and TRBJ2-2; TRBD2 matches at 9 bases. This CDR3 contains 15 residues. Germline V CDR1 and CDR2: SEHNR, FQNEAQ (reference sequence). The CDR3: CVSSLDSGSSGELFF. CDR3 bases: TGTGTCAGCAGCTTAGATAGCGGGAGCTCCGGGGAGCTGTTTTTT.

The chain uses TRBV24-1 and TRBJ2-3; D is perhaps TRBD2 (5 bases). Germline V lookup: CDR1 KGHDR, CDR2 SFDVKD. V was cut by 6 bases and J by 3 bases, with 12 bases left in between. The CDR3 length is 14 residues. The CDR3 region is CATSIGAATDTQYF. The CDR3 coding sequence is TGTGCCACCAGTATCGGAGCGGCAACAGATACGCAGTATTTT.

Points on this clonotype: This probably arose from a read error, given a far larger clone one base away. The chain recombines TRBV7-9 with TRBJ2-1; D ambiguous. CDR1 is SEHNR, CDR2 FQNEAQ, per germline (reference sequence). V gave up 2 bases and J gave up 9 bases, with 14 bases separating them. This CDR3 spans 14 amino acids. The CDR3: CASSLILEVFEQFF. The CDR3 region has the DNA TGTGCCAGCAGCTTAATTTTAGAAGTTTTTGAGCAGTTCTTC.

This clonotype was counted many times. CDR3 sequence reads: CASSVGGSGRFDTQYF. The DNA of the CDR3 is TGTGCCAGCAGCGTAGGGGGTAGCGGGAGATTTGATACGCAGTATTTT. The chain has TRBV9 and TRBJ2-3; 9 bases match TRBD2. Germline-derived CDR1 and CDR2 are SGDLS and YYNGEE. This CDR3 is 16 amino acids long. Germline trimming cut 0 bases from V and 6 bases from J; bases unmatched to any gene: 8.

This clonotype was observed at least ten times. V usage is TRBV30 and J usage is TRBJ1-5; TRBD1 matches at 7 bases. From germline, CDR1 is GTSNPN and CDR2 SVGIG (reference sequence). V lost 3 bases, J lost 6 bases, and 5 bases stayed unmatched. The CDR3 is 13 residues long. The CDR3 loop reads CAWSDRDGQPQHF. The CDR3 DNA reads TGTGCCTGGAGCGACAGGGACGGTCAGCCCCAGCATTTT.

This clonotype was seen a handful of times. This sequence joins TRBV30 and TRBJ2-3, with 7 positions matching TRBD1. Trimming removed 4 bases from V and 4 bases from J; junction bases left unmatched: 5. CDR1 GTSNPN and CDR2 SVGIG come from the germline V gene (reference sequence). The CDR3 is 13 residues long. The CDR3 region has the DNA TGTGCCTGGACACAGGGGTGGGCAGATACGCAGTATTTT. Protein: CAWTQGWADTQYF.

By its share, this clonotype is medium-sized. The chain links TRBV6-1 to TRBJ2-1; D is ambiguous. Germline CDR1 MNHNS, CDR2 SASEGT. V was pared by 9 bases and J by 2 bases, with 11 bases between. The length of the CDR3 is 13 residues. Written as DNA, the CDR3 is TGTGCCAGTTGCCCCATGGCCTACAATGAGCAGTTCTTC. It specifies CASCPMAYNEQFF.